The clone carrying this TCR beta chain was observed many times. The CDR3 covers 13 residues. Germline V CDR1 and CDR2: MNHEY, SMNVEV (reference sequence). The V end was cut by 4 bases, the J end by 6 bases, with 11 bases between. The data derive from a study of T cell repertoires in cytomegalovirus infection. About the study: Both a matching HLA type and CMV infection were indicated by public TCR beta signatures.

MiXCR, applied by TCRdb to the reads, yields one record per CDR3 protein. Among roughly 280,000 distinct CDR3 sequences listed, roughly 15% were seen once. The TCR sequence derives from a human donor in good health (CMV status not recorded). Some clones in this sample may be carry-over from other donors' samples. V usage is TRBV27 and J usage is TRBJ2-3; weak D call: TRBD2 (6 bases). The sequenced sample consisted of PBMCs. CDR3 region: CASSSWGVDTQYF. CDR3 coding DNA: TGTGCCAGCAGTTCCTGGGGGGTGGATACGCAGTATTTT.